The following is a TCR beta chain sequence with its context. Its antigen is still unknown. No base quality values were provided; no much bigger clone lies one nucleotide off. For the CD8 naive samples, CD45RO-negative cells were positively selected for CCR7, yielding a CD45RA+CCR7+ population from which TemRA cells were excluded. Healthy HIV-negative adults with no recently reported acute infections or vaccinations were included as donors. All donors were Caucasian adults living in Nashville, Tennessee, USA. After blood collection by leukapheresis, PBMCs were isolated using Ficoll-Histopaque density gradient centrifugation and then cryopreserved in the vapor phase of liquid nitrogen. Analytical flow cytometry was used to check the purity and quantity of every magnetically sorted T cell population. Genomic DNA was isolated from every sorted fraction and measured by UV absorbance on a Nanodrop 2000c.

The sample originates from a study of shared clonotypes between healthy human individuals (TCRdb year 2020). Background for the entire study: The cohort included a few men and two women between 18 and 49 years of age. To increase sequencing depth and limit assay-specific biases, different laboratories used diverse techniques to prepare libraries and sequence TCR repertoires. Each donor's leukapheresis produced roughly between roughly 0.94 and 9.5 billion PBMCs. Blood TCR repertoires of five healthy adults were deeply sequenced to estimate repertoire size and the extent of clonotype sharing between individuals. For each donor, CD4 naive and CD4 memory were each run on three plates, CD8 naive on two plates, and CD8 memory on one plate.

What the authors observed across the whole study: Approximately 5% of naive CD4, 3.5% of naive CD8, approximately 2% of memory CD4, and about 0.4% of memory CD8 clonotypes were shared across a few donors. Sampling was restricted to blood, and TCR repertoires in tissue are likely to differ from TCR repertoires in blood. Higher generation probabilities were observed for clonotypes shared by all four sorted-subset donors than for non-shared clonotypes. Incomplete sequencing was indicated by rarefaction of sorted-subset datasets, despite the large sequencing depth. Based on pairwise subsampling, the degree of clonotype sharing among donors was expected to be affected by sequencing depth. Naive subsets generally had larger estimated clonotype richness than memory subsets did. Because the study included a small number of donors, the genetic and exposure-history diversity represented was limited.

Using the deep immunoSEQ assay, multiplex PCR amplified TCR CDR3 regions from genomic DNA. For each cell subset, the extracted genomic DNA was distributed evenly across all wells of several immunoSEQ 96-well plates, and each plate served as one replicate. For sorted subsets, 150 to 250 ng of genomic DNA, equivalent to roughly 33,000 T cell genomes, went into each replicate PCR. Purified libraries were quantified with a Qubit 3.0 fluorometer, sized on a Bioanalyzer 2100, and re-quantified with the KAPA Library Quantification kit. Every immunoSEQ 96-well plate was sequenced on a separate single-read 150-cycle Illumina NextSeq 550 flow cell. In the original analysis: The immunoSEQ output contained only junctional sequences without quality scores, so filtering could not match that applied to full-length reads. To assign V/J genes and CDR3, sequences were annotated using PyIR, a Python wrapper for IgBLAST v1.9, with IMGT germline references. Any read was removed if the V/J assignment was weak (E-value above 1e-6), the CDR3 was missing, or the read contained stop codons, out-of-frame junctions, or ambiguous translated residues. V3J clonotypes were defined as sequences sharing the same inferred V gene, J gene, and CDR3 amino acid sequence. Percentage overlap between repertoires was calculated by dividing the number of shared unique clonotypes by the size of the smaller repertoire. Repertoire richness was assessed with RTK rarefaction, the Chao1 estimator, and Recon v2.1 estimates of unobserved clonotypes. Generation probabilities for all TCRbeta clonotypes obtained by the gDNA method from a handful of donors were computed using OLGA. TCRdb took over this immuneACCESS table, retaining in-frame rearrangements with V and J assigned. Such tables are incomplete; in checked studies, under half of the missing clones stem from an unresolved V gene, and the remainder is unexplained. That table furnishes V, J and clone size, whereas the DNA furnished D and trimming. This sample is represented by about 870,000 clones; 85% to 95% of them were singletons. The ten largest clonotypes hold less than 25% of the sample.

V has 0 bases trimmed and J has 8 bases trimmed; junction bases matching no gene number 13. As encoded in the germline V gene (reference sequence), CDR1 is LNHNV while CDR2 is YYDKDF. Inclusive of the bounding cysteine and phenylalanine, the CDR3 is 18 residues long. Left in the record is the CDR3 DNA by itself, 54 bases read in frame from the first base. The TCR sequence derives from a man between 25 and 39 years old in good health. The chain joins TRBV15 to TRBJ1-4, with TRBD1 identical over 9 junction bases. Material: naive CD8+ T cells sorted from blood. The sample's cell subset or site label, decoded: CD45RA+CCR7+. In nucleotide form, the sequence is TGTGCCACCAGCAGAGATGAGACCGGGACAGGGATAGGGGAAAAACTGTTTTTT. Its protein product is CATSRDETGTGIGEKLFF.